The 16 T cell receptor beta chains presented below share a single source sample, sequenced in a study of shared clonotypes between healthy human individuals. Assay used: immunoSEQ multiplex PCR; TCRdb lists only in-frame clones, some missing. The sample lists about 1,500,000 clones, 95% to 97% occurring once. Sequencing was performed on naive CD4+ T cells sorted from blood. Subset defined: CD45RA+ positively selected. These receptors all stem from a man younger than 45 in good health.

This sequence joins TRBV2 and TRBJ1-1; no definite D call. V was clipped by 5 bases and J by 6 bases, with 10 bases between them. CDR1 SNHLY and CDR2 FYNNEI come from the germline V gene. The CDR3 loop spans 12 amino acids. The CDR3 protein is CASSSGFAEAFF. The CDR3 DNA sequence: TGTGCCAGCAGTTCCGGGTTCGCTGAAGCTTTCTTT.

The chain uses TRBV6-6 and TRBJ2-7, with D tentatively TRBD2 (5 bases). Per germline, CDR1 MNHNY and CDR2 SVGAGI (reference sequence). This CDR3 has 12 residues. Trimming took 4 bases from V and 6 from J, leaving 10 bases between them. This CDR3 is CASSSSGSEQYF. The CDR3 DNA is TGTGCCAGCAGTTCCAGCGGTAGCGAGCAGTACTTC.

The chain joins TRBV6-6 to TRBJ2-5; D might be TRBD2 (5 bases). The CDR3 contains 15 residues. V dropped 8 bases and J dropped 7 bases, with 23 bases sitting between them. Germline V lookup: CDR1 MNHNY, CDR2 SVGAGI (reference sequence). The chain's CDR3 is CASLRREAARGTQYF. DNA for the CDR3: TGTGCCAGCCTCAGACGCGAGGCCGCCCGGGGGACCCAGTACTTC.

This rearrangement joins TRBV19 to TRBJ2-1; D is unclear. Germline CDR1 and CDR2: LNHDA and SQIVND (reference sequence). The CDR3 sequence is 14 residues long. Deletions cut 6 bases from V and 7 bases from J, with 16 bases between. The CDR3 nucleotides are TGTGCCAGTAGCCGAAGGAACCTACATAATGAGCAGTTCTTC. Amino acid sequence: CASSRRNLHNEQFF.

This chain links TRBV27 with TRBJ2-7; TRBD2 matches at 13 bases. The CDR3 contains 16 residues. V gave up 6 bases and J gave up 4 bases; unmatched junction bases: 9. Per the germline V gene, CDR1 is MNHEY and CDR2 is SMNVEV (reference sequence). CDR3 nucleotide sequence: TGTGCCAGCAGGCCTGCCGGGACTAGCGGGATGTACGAGCAGTACTTC. It codes for CASRPAGTSGMYEQYF.

The chain has TRBV19 and TRBJ2-5; 7 bases fit TRBD1. The CDR3 has 15 amino acids. Per germline, CDR1 LNHDA and CDR2 SQIVND (reference sequence). The V gene end was trimmed by 3 bases and the J gene end by 1 base; junction bases not matched to a gene: 5. In nucleotides, the CDR3 is TGTGCCAGTAGTATTGGACAGGCACTCCAAGAGACCCAGTACTTC. Residues: CASSIGQALQETQYF.

This sequence joins TRBV18 and TRBJ2-2, with D unclear. V lost 11 bases and J lost 0, with 13 bases in between. The length of the CDR3 is 14 residues. Germline lookup yields CDR1 KGHSH and CDR2 LQKENI. CDR3 amino acids: CAGRNDPNTGELFF. Written as DNA, the CDR3 is TGTGCCGGCCGCAATGACCCGAACACCGGGGAGCTGTTTTTT.

This sequence joins TRBV15 and TRBJ2-1; 9 positions match TRBD1. From germline, CDR1 is LNHNV and CDR2 YYDKDF (reference sequence). J lost 6 bases, V lost 5 bases, and 8 bases had no gene match. The CDR3 spans 15 residues. The CDR3 nucleotides read TGTGCCACCAGCCCCCGGGACAGGGATATCAATGAGCAGTTCTTC. Its protein product is CATSPRDRDINEQFF.

This chain joins TRBV2 and TRBJ2-3, with TRBD1 matching 10 bases. The germline V gene encodes CDR1 SNHLY and CDR2 FYNNEI. The CDR3 is 15 residues long. V lost 6 bases, J lost 4 bases, and 7 bases stayed unmatched. In nucleotides, the CDR3 is TGTGCCAGCAGCCCCGACAGGGGGCGTTCAGATACGCAGTATTTT. Its protein is CASSPDRGRSDTQYF.

This clone occurred once. The gene calls are TRBV18 and TRBJ2-5, with 7 nucleotides matching TRBD2. CDR1 KGHSH and CDR2 LQKENI come from the germline V gene. This CDR3 region has 18 residues. Trimming took 4 bases from V and 5 from J; bases not matched to a gene: 19. The CDR3 region has the DNA TGTGCCAGCTCACGACAGCCCCCCTTCGGGACTAAAGACGAGACCCAGTACTTC. This codes for CASSRQPPFGTKDETQYF.

The chain uses TRBV27 and TRBJ1-2; TRBD1 matches at 7 bases. V lost 2 bases, J lost 7 bases, and 4 bases stayed unmatched. The CDR3 totals 13 residues. The germline gives CDR1 MNHEY, CDR2 SMNVEV (reference sequence). DNA of the CDR3: TGTGCCAGCAGTTTAAAGGGGGCACCTGGCTACACCTTC. This gives the protein CASSLKGAPGYTF.

The chain recombines TRBV5-4 with TRBJ2-7; 13 bases are shared with TRBD2. V dropped 4 bases and J dropped 2; count of bases not matched to a gene: 6. Germline V lookup: CDR1 SGHNT, CDR2 YYREEE (reference sequence). The length of the CDR3 is 16 residues. Here the CDR3 reads CASSPRLAGGPYEQYF. The DNA for the CDR3 is TGTGCCAGCAGCCCGCGACTAGCGGGAGGACCCTACGAGCAGTACTTC.

This chain connects TRBV7-7 to TRBJ1-3; D gene ambiguous. Germline assignment: CDR1 SSHAT and CDR2 FNYEAQ (reference sequence). This CDR3 is built from 13 residues. The V end lost 4 bases, the J end lost 3 bases, and 7 bases lay between the germline ends. The CDR3 here is CASSSGHGNTIYF. As DNA, the CDR3 is TGTGCCAGCAGCTCTGGCCATGGAAACACCATATATTTT.

V usage is TRBV7-9 and J usage is TRBJ2-7; 8 bases are a match to TRBD1. There are 15 residues in the CDR3. V lost 5 bases to trimming and J lost 2 bases; unmatched junction nucleotides: 8. CDR1 SEHNR and CDR2 FQNEAQ come from the germline V gene (reference sequence). CDR3 loop: CASSTRGTGAYEQYF. CDR3 nucleotides: TGTGCCAGCAGCACCAGGGGGACAGGAGCCTACGAGCAGTACTTC.

This rearrangement joins TRBV7-2 to TRBJ2-7; the D is unclear. Germline lookup yields CDR1 SGHTA and CDR2 FQGNSA. Trimming took 1 base from V and 3 from J, leaving 4 bases between them. The CDR3 consists of 12 residues. The CDR3 sequence: CASSLGDYEQYF. The CDR3 coding sequence is TGTGCCAGCAGCTTAGGAGACTACGAGCAGTACTTC.

The count of this clone is one. This specimen includes other DNA sequences encoding the same CDR3. This chain uses TRBV6-1 with TRBJ2-7; no clear D. The V end lost 2 bases, the J end lost 2 bases, and 7 bases lay between the germline ends. The CDR3 sequence is 13 residues long. From germline, CDR1 is MNHNS and CDR2 SASEGT. CDR3 DNA: TGTGCCAGCAGTGAAAACCGGGCCTACGAGCAGTACTTC. Its protein product is CASSENRAYEQYF.